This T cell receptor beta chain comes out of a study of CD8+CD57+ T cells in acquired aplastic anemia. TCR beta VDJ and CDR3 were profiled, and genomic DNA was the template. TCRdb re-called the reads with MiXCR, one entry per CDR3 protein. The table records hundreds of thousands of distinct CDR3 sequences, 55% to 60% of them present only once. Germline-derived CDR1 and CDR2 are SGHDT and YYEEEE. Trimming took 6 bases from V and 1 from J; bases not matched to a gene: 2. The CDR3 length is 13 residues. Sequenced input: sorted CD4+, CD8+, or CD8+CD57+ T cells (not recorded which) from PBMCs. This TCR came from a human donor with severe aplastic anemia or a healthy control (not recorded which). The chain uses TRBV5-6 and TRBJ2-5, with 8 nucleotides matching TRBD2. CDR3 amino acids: CASMLAGQETQYF. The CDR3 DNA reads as TGTGCCAGCATGCTAGCGGGCCAAGAGACCCAGTACTTC. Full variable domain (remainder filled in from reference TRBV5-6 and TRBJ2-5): DAGVTQSPTHLIKTRGQQVTLRCSPKSGHDTVSWYQQALGQGPQFIFQYYEEEERQRGNFPDRFSGHQFPNYSSELNVNALLLGDSALYLCASMLAGQETQYFGPGTRLLVL.